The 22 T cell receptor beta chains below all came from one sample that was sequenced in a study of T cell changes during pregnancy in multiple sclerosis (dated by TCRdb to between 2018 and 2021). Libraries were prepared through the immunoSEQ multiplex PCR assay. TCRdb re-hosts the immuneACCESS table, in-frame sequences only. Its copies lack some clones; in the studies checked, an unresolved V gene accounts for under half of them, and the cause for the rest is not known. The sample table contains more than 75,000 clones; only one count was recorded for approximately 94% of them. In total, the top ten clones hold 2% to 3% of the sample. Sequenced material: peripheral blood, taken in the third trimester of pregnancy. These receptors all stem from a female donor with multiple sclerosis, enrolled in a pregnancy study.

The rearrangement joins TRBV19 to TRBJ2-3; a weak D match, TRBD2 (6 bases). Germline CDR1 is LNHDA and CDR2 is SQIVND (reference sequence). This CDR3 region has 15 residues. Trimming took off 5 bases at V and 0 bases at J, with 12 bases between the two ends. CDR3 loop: CASSWSGGSTDTQYF. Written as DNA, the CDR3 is TGTGCCAGTAGTTGGTCCGGGGGTAGCACAGATACGCAGTATTTT.

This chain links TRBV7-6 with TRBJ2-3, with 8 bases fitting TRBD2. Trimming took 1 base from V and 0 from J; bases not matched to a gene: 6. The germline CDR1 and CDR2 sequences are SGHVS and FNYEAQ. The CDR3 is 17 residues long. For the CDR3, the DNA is TGTGCCAGCAGCTTAGGGGGGCGGGGGGCTAGCACAGATACGCAGTATTTT. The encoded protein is CASSLGGRGASTDTQYF.

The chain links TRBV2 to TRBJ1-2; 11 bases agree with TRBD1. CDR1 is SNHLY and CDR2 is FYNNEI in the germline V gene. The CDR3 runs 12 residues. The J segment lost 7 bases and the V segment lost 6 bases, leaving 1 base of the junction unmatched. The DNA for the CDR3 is TGTGCCAGCAGGGACAGGGGGCTTGGCTACACCTTC. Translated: CASRDRGLGYTF.

The CDR3 here is CASSESGTGELFF. The CDR3 coding sequence is TGCGCCAGCAGTGAGTCCGGGACCGGGGAGCTGTTTTTT. The rearrangement joins TRBV10-1 to TRBJ2-2; no clear D gene. Trimming pared 0 bases from V and 5 bases from J, leaving 4 bases between. The CDR3 contains 13 residues. Germline lookup yields CDR1 WNHNN and CDR2 SYGVQD (reference sequence).

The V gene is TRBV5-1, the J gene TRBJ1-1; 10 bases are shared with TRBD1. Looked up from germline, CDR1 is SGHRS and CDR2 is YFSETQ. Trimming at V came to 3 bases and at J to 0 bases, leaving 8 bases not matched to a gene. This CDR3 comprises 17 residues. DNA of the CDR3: TGCGCCAGCAGCTCGCCCAGACAGGGGGCGATGAACACTGAAGCTTTCTTT. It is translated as CASSSPRQGAMNTEAFF.

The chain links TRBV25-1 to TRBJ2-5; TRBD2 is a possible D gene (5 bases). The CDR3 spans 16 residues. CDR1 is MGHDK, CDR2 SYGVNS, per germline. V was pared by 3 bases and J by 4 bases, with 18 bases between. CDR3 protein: CASSDSRRGGGETQYF. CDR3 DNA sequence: TGTGCCAGCAGTGATTCTAGACGGGGTGGAGGAGAGACCCAGTACTTC.

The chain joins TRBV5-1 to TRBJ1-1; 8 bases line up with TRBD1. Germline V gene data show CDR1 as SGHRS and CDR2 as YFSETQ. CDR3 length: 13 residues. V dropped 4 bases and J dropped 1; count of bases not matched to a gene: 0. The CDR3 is CASSTGGNTEAFF. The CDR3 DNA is TGCGCCAGCAGCACAGGGGGGAACACTGAAGCTTTCTTT.

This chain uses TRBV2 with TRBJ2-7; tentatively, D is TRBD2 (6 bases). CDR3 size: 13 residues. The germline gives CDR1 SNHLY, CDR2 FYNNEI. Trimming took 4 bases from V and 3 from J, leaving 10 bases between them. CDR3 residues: CASSVEGLYEQYF. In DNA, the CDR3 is TGTGCCAGCAGTGTGGAGGGCCTCTACGAGCAGTACTTC.

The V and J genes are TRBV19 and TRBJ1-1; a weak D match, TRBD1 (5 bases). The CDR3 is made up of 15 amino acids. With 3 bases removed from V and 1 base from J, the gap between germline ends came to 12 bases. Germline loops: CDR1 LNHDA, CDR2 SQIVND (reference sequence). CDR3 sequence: CASSMGRGGNTEAFF. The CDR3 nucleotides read TGTGCCAGTAGTATGGGACGGGGGGGGAACACTGAAGCTTTCTTT. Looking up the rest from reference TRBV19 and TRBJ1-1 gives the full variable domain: DGGITQSPKYLFRKEGQNVTLSCEQNLNHDAMYWYRQDPGQGLRLIYYSQIVNDFQKGDIAEGYSVSREKKESFPLTVTSAQKNPTAFYLCASSMGRGGNTEAFFGQGTRLTVV.

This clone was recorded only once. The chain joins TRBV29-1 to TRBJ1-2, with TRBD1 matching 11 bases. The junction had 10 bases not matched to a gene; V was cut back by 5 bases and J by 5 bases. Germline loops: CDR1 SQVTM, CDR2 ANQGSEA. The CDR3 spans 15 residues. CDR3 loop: CSVLGRTGGGYGYTF. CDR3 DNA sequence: TGCAGCGTTTTAGGGAGGACAGGGGGCGGATATGGCTACACCTTC.

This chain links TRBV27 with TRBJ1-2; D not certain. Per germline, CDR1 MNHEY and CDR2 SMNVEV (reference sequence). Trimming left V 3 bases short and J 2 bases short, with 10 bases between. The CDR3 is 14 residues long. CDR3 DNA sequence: TGTGCCAGCAGTTTCGCGGGTACAAACTATGGCTACACCTTC. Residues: CASSFAGTNYGYTF.

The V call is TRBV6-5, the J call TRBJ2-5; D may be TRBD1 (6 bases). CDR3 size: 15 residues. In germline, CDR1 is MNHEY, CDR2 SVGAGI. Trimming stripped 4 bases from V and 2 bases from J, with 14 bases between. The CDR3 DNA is TGTGCCAGCAGTTCGCACAGGGACGAACAAGAGACCCAGTACTTC. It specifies CASSSHRDEQETQYF.

Written as DNA, the CDR3 is TGCGCCAGCAGCTTGGTTTGGCAGGGTGTTGGCTACACCTTC. Its protein product is CASSLVWQGVGYTF. The genes are TRBV5-1 and TRBJ1-2; possibly TRBD1 for D (5 bases). The CDR3 sequence is 14 residues long. Deletions cut 0 bases from V and 7 bases from J, with 13 bases between. The germline gives CDR1 SGHRS, CDR2 YFSETQ.

In nucleotides, the CDR3 is TGTGCCAGCAGTGAAAGGGAAGGGACTCGACGAGGTAATTCACCCCTCCACTTT. Encoded protein: CASSEREGTRRGNSPLHF. The chain carries TRBV6-1 and TRBJ1-6; a possible D gene is TRBD1 (5 bases). Germline CDR1 and CDR2: MNHNS and SASEGT. The CDR3 totals 18 residues. Deletions cut 2 bases from V and 6 bases from J, with 20 bases between.

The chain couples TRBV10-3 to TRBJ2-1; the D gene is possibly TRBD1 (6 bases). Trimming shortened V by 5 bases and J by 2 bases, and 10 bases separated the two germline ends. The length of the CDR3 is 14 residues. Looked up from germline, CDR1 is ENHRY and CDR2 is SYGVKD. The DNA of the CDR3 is TGTGCCATCAGTACAGGGACCCCCTACAATGAGCAGTTCTTC. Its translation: CAISTGTPYNEQFF.

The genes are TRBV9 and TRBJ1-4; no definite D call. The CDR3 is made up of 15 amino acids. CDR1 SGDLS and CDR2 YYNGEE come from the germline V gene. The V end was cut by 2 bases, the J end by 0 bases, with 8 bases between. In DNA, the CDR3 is TGTGCCAGCAGCGTCGGGAGAGCAACTAATGAAAAACTGTTTTTT. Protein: CASSVGRATNEKLFF.

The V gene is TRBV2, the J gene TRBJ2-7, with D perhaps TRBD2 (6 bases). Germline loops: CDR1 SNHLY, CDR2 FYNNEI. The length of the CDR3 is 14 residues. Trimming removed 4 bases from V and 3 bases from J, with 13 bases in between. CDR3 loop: CASSVGRGIYEQYF. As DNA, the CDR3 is TGTGCCAGCAGTGTGGGGCGGGGTATCTACGAGCAGTACTTC. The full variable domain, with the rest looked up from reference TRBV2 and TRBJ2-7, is EPEVTQTPSHQVTQMGQEVILRCVPISNHLYFYWYRQILGQKVEFLVSFYNNEISEKSEIFDDQFSVERPDGSNFTLKIRSTKLEDSAMYFCASSVGRGIYEQYFGPGTRLTVT.

CDR3 nucleotides: TGTGCCAGCAGCTTTTTCCCCGGGGGGGACTATGGCTACACCTTC. Its translation: CASSFFPGGDYGYTF. This chain joins TRBV12-1 and TRBJ1-2. TRBV12-1 is shown as a pseudogene. There are 15 residues in the CDR3.

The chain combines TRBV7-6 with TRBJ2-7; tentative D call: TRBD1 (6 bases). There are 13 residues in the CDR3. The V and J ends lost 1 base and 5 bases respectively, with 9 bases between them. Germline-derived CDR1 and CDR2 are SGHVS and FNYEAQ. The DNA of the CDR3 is TGTGCCAGCAGCTTAGGGACAGAGAACGAGCAGTACTTC. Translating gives CASSLGTENEQYF.

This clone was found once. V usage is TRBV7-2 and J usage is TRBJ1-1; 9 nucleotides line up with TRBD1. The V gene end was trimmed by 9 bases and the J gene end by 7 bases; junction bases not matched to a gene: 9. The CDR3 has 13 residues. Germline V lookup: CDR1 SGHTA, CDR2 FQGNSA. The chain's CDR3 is CARETGGDFEAFF. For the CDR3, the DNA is TGTGCCAGAGAAACAGGGGGCGATTTTGAAGCTTTCTTT.

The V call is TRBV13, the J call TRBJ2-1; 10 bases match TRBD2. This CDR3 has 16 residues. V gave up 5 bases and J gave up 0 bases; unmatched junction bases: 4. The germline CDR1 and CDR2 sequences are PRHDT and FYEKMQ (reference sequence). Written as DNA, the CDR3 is TGTGCCAGCAGCCTTAGCGGGAGGAGCTCCTACAATGAGCAGTTCTTC. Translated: CASSLSGRSSYNEQFF.

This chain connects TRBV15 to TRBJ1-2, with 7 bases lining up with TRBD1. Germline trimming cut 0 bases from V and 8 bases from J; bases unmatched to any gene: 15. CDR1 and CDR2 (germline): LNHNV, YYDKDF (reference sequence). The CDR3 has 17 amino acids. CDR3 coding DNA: TGTGCCACCAGCAGAGAGCAGGGCGTAACAGGGGCCGAGGGCTACACCTTC. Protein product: CATSREQGVTGAEGYTF.